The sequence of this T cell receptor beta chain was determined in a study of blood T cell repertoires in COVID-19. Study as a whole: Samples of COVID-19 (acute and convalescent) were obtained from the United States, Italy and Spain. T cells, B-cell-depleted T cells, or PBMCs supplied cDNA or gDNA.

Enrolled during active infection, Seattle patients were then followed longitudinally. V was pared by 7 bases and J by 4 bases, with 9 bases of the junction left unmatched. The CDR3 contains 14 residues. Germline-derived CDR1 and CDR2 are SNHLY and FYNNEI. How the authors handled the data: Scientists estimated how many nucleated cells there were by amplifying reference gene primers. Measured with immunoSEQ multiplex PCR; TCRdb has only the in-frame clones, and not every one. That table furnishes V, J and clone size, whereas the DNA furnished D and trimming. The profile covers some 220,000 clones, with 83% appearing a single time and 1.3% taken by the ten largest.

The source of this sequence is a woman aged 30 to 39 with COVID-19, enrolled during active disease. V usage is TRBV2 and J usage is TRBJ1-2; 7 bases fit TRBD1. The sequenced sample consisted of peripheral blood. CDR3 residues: CASIDRALGYGYTF. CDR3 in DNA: TGTGCCAGCATCGACAGGGCCCTGGGCTATGGCTACACCTTC.